This T cell receptor beta chain is drawn from a study of cytomegalovirus exposure and HLA in healthy donors. V gave up 1 base and J gave up 7 bases; unmatched junction bases: 4. Germline V gives CDR1 MRHNA, CDR2 SNTAGT. The CDR3 is made up of 14 amino acids. The PCR ran on 60 Vbeta and 13 Jbeta primers. The data were produced by immunoSEQ multiplex PCR, yet TCRdb's version contains in-frame clones alone and is incomplete. The table shows about 100,000 clones, with nearly 80% occurring only once. This chain uses TRBV6-4 with TRBJ1-5; 7 bases agree with TRBD1. This TCR derives from a man aged 55 to 69 in good health and CMV-seropositive. Sequences were obtained from PBMCs. The CDR3: CASSDCTGVQPQHF. The CDR3 DNA sequence: TGTGCCAGCAGTGACTGTACAGGGGTCCAGCCCCAGCATTTT.